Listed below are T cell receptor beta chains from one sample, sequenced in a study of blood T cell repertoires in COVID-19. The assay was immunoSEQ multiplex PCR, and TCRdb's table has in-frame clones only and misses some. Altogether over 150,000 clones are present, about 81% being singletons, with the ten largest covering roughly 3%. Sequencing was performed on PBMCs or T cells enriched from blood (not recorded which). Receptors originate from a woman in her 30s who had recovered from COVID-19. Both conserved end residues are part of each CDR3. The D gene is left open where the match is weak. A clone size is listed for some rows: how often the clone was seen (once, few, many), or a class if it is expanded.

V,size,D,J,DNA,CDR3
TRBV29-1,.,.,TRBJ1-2,TGCAGCGTTGCGGGGGGCAGGGGCTACACCTTC,CSVAGGRGYTF
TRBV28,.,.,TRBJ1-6,TGTGCCACCGAGGGAGGGGGTTCACCCCTCCACTTT,CATEGGGSPLHF
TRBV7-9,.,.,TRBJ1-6,TGTGCCAGCAGCCAAGGAGGTTTTGGCTCACCCCTCCACTTT,CASSQGGFGSPLHF
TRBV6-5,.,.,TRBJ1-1,TGTGCCAGCAGCGATTATTTCAGGGGCAACACTGAAGCTTTCTTT,CASSDYFRGNTEAFF
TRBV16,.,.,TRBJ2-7,TGTGCCAGCAGCCAATCGTTTGACAGCCTCTACGAGCAGTACTTC,CASSQSFDSLYEQYF
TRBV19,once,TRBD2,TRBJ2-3,TGTGCCAGTACTCTAGCGGGGGGGCCCACAGATACGCAGTATTTT,CASTLAGGPTDTQYF
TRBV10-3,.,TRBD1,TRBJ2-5,TGTGCCATCAGTGAAGCCGGGACAGAAGAGACCCAGTACTTC,CAISEAGTEETQYF
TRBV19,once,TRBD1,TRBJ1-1,TGTGCCAGTAGCCAGGCGACAGGGGATGAAGCTTTCTTT,CASSQATGDEAFF
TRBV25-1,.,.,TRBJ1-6,TGTGCCAGCAAGTTGGAGTCCTCCTATAATTCACCCCTCCACTTT,CASKLESSYNSPLHF
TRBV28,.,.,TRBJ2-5,TGTGCCAGCAGTTTAGAGGGCAGACAAGAGACCCAGTACTTC,CASSLEGRQETQYF
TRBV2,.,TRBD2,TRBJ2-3,TGTGCCAGCAGTGAACCGCCTAGCGGGGGAACAGATACGCAGTATTTT,CASSEPPSGGTDTQYF
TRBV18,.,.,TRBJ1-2,TGTGCCAGCTCACCGTCGGACACGATCTATGGCTACACCTTC,CASSPSDTIYGYTF
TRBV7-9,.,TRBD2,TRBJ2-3,TGTGCCAGCAGCTCGGGGACTAGCGGTCTAGATACGCAGTATTTT,CASSSGTSGLDTQYF
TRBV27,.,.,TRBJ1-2,TGTGCCAGCAGGGTCACAGGGAATTCTGGCTACACCTTC,CASRVTGNSGYTF
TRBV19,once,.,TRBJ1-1,TGTGCCAGTAGTATGTTGGGGGGAGGCACTGAAGCTTTCTTT,CASSMLGGGTEAFF
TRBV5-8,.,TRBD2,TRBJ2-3,TGTGCCAGTGCAGACGATGCGCAGCGGGGAGACACAGATACGCAGTATTTT,CASADDAQRGDTDTQYF
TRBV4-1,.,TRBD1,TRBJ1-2,TGCGCCAGCAGCGAAGAAAGGTTAAAGGGGGCCAACTATGGCTACACCTTC,CASSEERLKGANYGYTF
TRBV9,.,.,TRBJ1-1,TGTGCCAGCAGCACGCAACAGGGATGGAACACTGAAGCTTTCTTT,CASSTQQGWNTEAFF
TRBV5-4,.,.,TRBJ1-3,TGTGCCAGCAGCTGGGTTCTAGATGGAAACACCATATATTTT,CASSWVLDGNTIYF
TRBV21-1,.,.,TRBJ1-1,TGTGCCAGCGCCCACAGTGAAGCTTTCTTT,CASAHSEAFF
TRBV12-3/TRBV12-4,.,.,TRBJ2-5,TGTGCCAGCAGTTCCAGGGAGACCCAGTACTTC,CASSSRETQYF
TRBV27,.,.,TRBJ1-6,TGTGCCAGCAGTGTGACTTGGTTTAATTCACCCCTCCACTTT,CASSVTWFNSPLHF
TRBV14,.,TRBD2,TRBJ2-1,TGTGCCAGCAGTCGGACTAGCGGGGGGGCCTACAATGAGCAGTTCTTC,CASSRTSGGAYNEQFF
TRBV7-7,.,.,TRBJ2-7,TGTGCTAGCAGCTTACGCCAGGGAACAGCCTACGAGCAGTACTTC,CASSLRQGTAYEQYF
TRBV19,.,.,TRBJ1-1,TGTGCCAGTAGTCCCGGGAGACACACTGAAGCTTTCTTT,CASSPGRHTEAFF
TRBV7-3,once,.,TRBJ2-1,TGTGCCAGCAGCTTAGGCGGCTTTAGCACTGAGCAGTTCTTC,CASSLGGFSTEQFF
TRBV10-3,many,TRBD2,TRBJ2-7,TGTGCCATCCGGGGGGTATCCTACGAGCAGTACTTC,CAIRGVSYEQYF
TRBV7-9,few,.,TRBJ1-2,TGTGCCAGCAGCTCTACGACTGACTCTAACTATGGCTACACCTTC,CASSSTTDSNYGYTF
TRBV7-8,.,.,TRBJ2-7,TGTGCCAGCAGCTTAGAGTTAGGGGCTTACGAGCAGTACTTC,CASSLELGAYEQYF
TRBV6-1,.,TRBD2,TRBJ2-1,TGTGCCAGCAGTGAAGTGCGAGCGGGAGGGCCGGGAGAGCAGTTCTTC,CASSEVRAGGPGEQFF
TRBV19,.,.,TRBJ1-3,TGTGCCACCCCACAGGGCGGCCGAAACACCATATATTTT,CATPQGGRNTIYF
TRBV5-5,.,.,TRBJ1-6,TGTGCCAGCAGCTCCCCCCCCGGGGGGGGCGCGGTAGGTTCACCCCTCCACTTT,CASSSPPGGGAVGSPLHF
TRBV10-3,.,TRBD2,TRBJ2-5,TGTGCCTCCAAAGGCTCCGGACTAGCGGGCGGGGAGACCCAGTACTTC,CASKGSGLAGGETQYF
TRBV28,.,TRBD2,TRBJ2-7,TGTGCCAGCAGTTTAGCGGGAGATCCCTACGAGCAGTACTTC,CASSLAGDPYEQYF
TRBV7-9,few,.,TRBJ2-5,TGTGCCAGCAGGTTTAACGGAGCCCAAGAGACCCAGTACTTC,CASRFNGAQETQYF
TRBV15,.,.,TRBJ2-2,TGTGCCACCCGAGGGGGTAGTGGACCCGGGGAGCTGTTTTTT,CATRGGSGPGELFF
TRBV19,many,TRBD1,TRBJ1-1,TGTGCCAGTAGTCACGGGACAGGGGGCACTGAAGCTTTCTTT,CASSHGTGGTEAFF
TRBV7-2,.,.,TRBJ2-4,TGTGCCAGCAGCTTAGGGGCTGACGCGTACTTC,CASSLGADAYF
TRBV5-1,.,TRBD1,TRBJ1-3,TGCGCCAGCAGCTTGCTACAGGGGGCGAGCGGAAACACCATATATTTT,CASSLLQGASGNTIYF
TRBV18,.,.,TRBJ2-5,TGTGCCAGCTCACCACCGGGGCGCGGGAAAGAGACCCAGTACTTC,CASSPPGRGKETQYF